This T cell receptor beta chain was found in a study of T cells in Graves' hyperthyroidism and ophthalmopathy. RNA transcripts provided the source from which TCR beta CDR3 regions were amplified. The HTBI primer set was used in a first-round RT-PCR of the TCR CDR3. MiXCR, run by TCRdb on the multiplex PCR reads, gives a single entry per CDR3 protein. In the table there are some 500,000 distinct CDR3 sequences, more than 15% of which are singletons. This clonotype was observed a handful of times. Its antigen is not identified. Study-level points and caveats: In blood, most of the thyroid clonotypes expanded above 0.001 were also present.

This CDR3 has 17 residues. J gave up 6 bases and V 5 bases, and 15 bases lay outside the gene matches. CDR1 is MNHEY and CDR2 is SMNVEV in the germline V gene (reference sequence). The sequencing sample was made of blood. The chain uses TRBV27 and TRBJ2-4; 8 bases fit TRBD2. This sequence was found in a woman aged 30 to 39 with Graves' ophthalmopathy. The CDR3 nucleotides read TGTGCCAGCAGTCCACTAGCGGTCCACTACGAGGGAAACATTCAGTACTTC. Residues: CASSPLAVHYEGNIQYF.